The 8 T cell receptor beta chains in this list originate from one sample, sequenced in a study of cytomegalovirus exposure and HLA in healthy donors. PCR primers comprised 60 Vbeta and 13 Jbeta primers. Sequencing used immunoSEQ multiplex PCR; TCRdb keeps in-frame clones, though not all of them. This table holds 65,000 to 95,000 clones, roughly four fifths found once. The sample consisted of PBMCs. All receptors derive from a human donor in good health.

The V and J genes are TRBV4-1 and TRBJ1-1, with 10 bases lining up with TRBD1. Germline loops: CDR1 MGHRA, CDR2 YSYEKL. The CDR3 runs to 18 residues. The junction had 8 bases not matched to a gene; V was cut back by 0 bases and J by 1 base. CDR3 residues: CASSQEPDRGPTNTEAFF. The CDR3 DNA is TGCGCCAGCAGCCAAGAACCCGACAGGGGGCCCACGAACACTGAAGCTTTCTTT.

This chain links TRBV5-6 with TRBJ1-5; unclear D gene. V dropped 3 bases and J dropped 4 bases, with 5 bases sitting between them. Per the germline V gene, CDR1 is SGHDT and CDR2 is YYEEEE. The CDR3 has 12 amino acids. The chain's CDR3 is CASSSNNQPQHF. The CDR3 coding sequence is TGTGCCAGCAGCTCCAATAATCAGCCCCAGCATTTT.

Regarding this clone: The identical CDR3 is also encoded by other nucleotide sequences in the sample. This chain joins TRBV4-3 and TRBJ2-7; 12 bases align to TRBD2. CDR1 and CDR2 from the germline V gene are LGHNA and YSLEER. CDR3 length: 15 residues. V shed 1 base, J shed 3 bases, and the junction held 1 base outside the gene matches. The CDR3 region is CASSQGLAGDYEQYF. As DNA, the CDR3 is TGCGCCAGCAGCCAAGGACTAGCGGGAGACTACGAGCAGTACTTC.

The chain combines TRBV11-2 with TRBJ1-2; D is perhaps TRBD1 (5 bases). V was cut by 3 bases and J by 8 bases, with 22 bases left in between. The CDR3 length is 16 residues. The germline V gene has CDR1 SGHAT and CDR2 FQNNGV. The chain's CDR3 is CASSLTPGGGSRGYTF. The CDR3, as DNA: TGTGCCAGCAGCTTGACGCCTGGCGGGGGTTCGAGAGGCTACACCTTC.

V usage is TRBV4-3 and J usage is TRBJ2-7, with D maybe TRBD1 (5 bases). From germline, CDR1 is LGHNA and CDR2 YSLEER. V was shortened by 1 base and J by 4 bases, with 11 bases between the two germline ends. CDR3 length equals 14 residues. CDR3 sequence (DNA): TGCGCCAGCAGCCAAGGACAGTGTAGATACGAGCAGTACTTC. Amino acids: CASSQGQCRYEQYF.

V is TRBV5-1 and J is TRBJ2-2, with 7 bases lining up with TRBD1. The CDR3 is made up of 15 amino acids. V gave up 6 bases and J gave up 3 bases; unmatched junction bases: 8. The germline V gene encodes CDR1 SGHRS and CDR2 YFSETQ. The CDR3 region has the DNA TGCGCCAGCACAAACAGACAGGGCCACACCGGGGAGCTGTTTTTT. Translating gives CASTNRQGHTGELFF.

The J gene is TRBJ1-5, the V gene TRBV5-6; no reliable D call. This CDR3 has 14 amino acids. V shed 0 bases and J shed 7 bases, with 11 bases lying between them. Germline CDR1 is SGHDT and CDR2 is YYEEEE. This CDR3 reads CASSLGRERQPQHF. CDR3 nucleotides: TGTGCCAGCAGCTTGGGAAGGGAGAGGCAGCCCCAGCATTTT.

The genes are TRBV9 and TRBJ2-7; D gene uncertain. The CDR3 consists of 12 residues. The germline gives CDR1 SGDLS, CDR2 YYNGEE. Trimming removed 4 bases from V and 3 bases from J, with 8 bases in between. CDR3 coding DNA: TGTGCCAGCAGCTTTTCAGGCTACGAGCAGTACTTC. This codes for CASSFSGYEQYF. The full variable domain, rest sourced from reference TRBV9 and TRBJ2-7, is DSGVTQTPKHLITATGQRVTLRCSPRSGDLSVYWYQQSLDQGLQFLIQYYNGEERAKGNILERFSAQQFPDLHSELNLSSLELGDSALYFCASSFSGYEQYFGPGTRLTVT.